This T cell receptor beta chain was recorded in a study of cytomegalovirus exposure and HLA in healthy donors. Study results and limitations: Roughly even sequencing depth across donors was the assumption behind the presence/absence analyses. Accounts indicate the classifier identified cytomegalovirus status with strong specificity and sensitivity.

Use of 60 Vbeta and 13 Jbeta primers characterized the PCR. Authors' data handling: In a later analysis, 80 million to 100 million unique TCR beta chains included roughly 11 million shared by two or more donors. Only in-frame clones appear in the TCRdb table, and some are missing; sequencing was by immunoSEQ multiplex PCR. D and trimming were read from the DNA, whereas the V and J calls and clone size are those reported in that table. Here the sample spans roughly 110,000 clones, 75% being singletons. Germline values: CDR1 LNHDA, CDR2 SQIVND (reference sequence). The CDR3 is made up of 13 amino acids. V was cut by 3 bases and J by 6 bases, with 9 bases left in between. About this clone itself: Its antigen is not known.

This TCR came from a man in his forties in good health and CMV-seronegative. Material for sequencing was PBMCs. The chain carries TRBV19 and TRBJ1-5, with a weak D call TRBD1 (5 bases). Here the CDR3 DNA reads TGTGCCAGTAGTATGGGGGGAGGTCAGCCCCAGCATTTT. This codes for CASSMGGGQPQHF. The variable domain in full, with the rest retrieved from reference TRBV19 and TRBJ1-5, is DGGITQSPKYLFRKEGQNVTLSCEQNLNHDAMYWYRQDPGQGLRLIYYSQIVNDFQKGDIAEGYSVSREKKESFPLTVTSAQKNPTAFYLCASSMGGGQPQHFGDGTRLSIL.